This T cell receptor beta chain originates from a study of post-analysis software for immune sequencing data. Every TCR beta cDNA library bore unique molecular identifiers. TCRdb itself ran the PCR reads through MiXCR, one entry per CDR3 protein. The sample lists roughly 620,000 distinct CDR3 sequences, roughly 46% seen once, with under 2% in the top ten. The CDR3 length is 14 residues. CDR1 is SGHKS and CDR2 is YYEKEE in the germline V gene (reference sequence). Trimming took 4 bases from V and 5 from J, leaving 14 bases between them. On this clonotype itself: Antigen unknown.

Points from the study as a whole: There were five or six TRBV segments more frequent in patients than controls, and TRBV5-6, TRBV5-1 and TRBV20-1 were among them.

The clonotype originates from a girl aged 10 to 17 with multiple sclerosis. V is TRBV5-5 and J is TRBJ2-3, with a tentative D call TRBD1 (7 bases). Sample: blood. Here the CDR3 reads CASSKQGRQDTQYF. CDR3 in DNA: TGTGCCAGCAGCAAACAGGGGAGGCAAGATACGCAGTATTTT.